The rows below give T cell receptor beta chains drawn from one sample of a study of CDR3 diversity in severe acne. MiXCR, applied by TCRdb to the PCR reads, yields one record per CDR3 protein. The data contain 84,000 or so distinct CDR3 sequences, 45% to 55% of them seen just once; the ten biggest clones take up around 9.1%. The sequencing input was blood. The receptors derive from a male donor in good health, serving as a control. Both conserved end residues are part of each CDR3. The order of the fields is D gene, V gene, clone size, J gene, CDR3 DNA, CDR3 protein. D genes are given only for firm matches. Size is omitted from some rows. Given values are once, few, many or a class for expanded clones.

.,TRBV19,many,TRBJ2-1,TGTGCCAGTAGTATCCGGCGGGGCTCGGGCAATGAGCAGTTCTTC,CASSIRRGSGNEQFF
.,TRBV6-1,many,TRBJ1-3,TGTGCCAGCACCCAAGGAGGGTTTGGAAACACCATATATTTT,CASTQGGFGNTIYF
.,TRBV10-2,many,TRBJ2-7,TGCGCCAGCAGGGACCGGTCAAAGCGATTGACAGAAGAGCAGTACTTC,CASRDRSKRLTEEQYF
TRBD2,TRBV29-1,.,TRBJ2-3,TGCAGCGTTGGGGACTACACAGATACGCAGTATTTT,CSVGDYTDTQYF
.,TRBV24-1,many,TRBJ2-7,TGTGCCACCAGCGAGTGGGGAAGCAGGGGCCACGAGCAGTACTTC,CATSEWGSRGHEQYF
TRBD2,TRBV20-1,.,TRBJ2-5,TGCAGTGCCCATGGTCGACTAGCGGGGGGGCGGGAGACCCAGTACTTC,CSAHGRLAGGRETQYF
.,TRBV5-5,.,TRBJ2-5,TGTGCCAGCAGCTTCGGGGACTTC,CASSFGDF
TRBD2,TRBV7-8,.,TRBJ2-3,TGTGCCAGCAGCTTAGGACTAGCGGCCAACACAGATACGCAGTATTTT,CASSLGLAANTDTQYF
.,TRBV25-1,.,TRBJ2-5,TGTGCCAGCAGTGAAAATATGGAGACCCAGTACTTC,CASSENMETQYF
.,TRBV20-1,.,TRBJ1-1,TGCAGTGCTAGAGACGGGGGGGCAGGGTACACTGAAGCTTTCTTT,CSARDGGAGYTEAFF
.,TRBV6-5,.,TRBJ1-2,TGTGCCAGCAGCCAGGACAGCCGCTATGGCTACACCTTC,CASSQDSRYGYTF
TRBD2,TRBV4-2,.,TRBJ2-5,TGTGCCAGCAGCTTAGCGGGAGGGCGAGGGGAGACCCAGTACTTC,CASSLAGGRGETQYF
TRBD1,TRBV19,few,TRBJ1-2,TGTGCCAGTAGTATTTGGAGAGGACAGGGCGTTAACTATGGCTACACCTTC,CASSIWRGQGVNYGYTF
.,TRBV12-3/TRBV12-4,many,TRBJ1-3,TGTGCCAGCAGTCAGAGCTCTGGAAACACCATATATTTT,CASSQSSGNTIYF
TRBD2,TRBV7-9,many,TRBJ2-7,TGTGCCAGCAGCCTCCCTAGCGGGGCACAGTACTTC,CASSLPSGAQYF
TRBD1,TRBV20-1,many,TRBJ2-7,TGCAGTGCTCCCCGCGGGACAGGTATCTACGAGCAGTACTTC,CSAPRGTGIYEQYF
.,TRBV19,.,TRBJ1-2,TGTGCCAGTAGTATCAGTCTCAACTATGGCTGCACCTTC,CASSISLNYGCTF
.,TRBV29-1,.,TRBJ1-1,TGCAGCGCCCCGGGGGAATGGGGCCTAAACACTGAAGCTTTCTTT,CSAPGEWGLNTEAFF
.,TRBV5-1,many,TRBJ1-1,TGCGCCAGCAGCGCCGGCCGGATGTTGGCTTTCTTT,CASSAGRMLAFF
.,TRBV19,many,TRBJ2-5,TGTGCCAGTACGGATAGCTTCCGGGAGCAGTACTTC,CASTDSFREQYF
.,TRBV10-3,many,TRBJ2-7,TGTGCCATCAGTCAACAGGGTTACGAGCAGTACTTC,CAISQQGYEQYF
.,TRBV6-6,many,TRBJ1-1,TGTGCCAGCAGTTATGTTGGAAAAAACACTGAAGCTTTCTTT,CASSYVGKNTEAFF
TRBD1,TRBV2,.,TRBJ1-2,TGTGCCAGCAACCCAAAACCCGACAGGGGAGGCTACACCTTC,CASNPKPDRGGYTF
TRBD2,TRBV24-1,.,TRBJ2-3,TGTGCCACCAGTGCCGGGACTAGCGGGAGAACAGATACGCAGTATTTT,CATSAGTSGRTDTQYF
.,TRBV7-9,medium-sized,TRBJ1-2,TGTGCCAGCAGCTTAGACGCGGGCGCAGTCTATGGCTACACCTTC,CASSLDAGAVYGYTF
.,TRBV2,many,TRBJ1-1,TGTGCCAGCAGTCCCGGGATGCCGAGCGTCGGTGAAGCTTTCTTT,CASSPGMPSVGEAFF
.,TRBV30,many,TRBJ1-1,TGTGCCTGGAGTGCGGGGCCCAGGAGGGATACTGAAGCTTTCTTT,CAWSAGPRRDTEAFF
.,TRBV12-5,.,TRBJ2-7,TGTGCTAGTGGTTTGGCAAGGGACCCTAACTACGAGCAGTACTTC,CASGLARDPNYEQYF
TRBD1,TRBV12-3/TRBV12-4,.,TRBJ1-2,TGTGCCAGCAGGGCGGGGGGGACAGCCGCTCAAGGCTACACCTTC,CASRAGGTAAQGYTF
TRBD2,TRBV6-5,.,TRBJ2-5,TGTGCCAGCAGCCTAGCGGGAGGGCCGGGAGAGACCCGGTACTTC,CASSLAGGPGETRYF
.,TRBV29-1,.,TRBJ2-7,TGCAGCGTTGGCTCCTCGGATGAGCTGTACTTC,CSVGSSDELYF
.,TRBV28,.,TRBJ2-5,TGTGCCAGCAAGATCCACGGACTGAACCAAGAGACCCAGTACTTC,CASKIHGLNQETQYF
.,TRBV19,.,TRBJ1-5,TGTGCCAGTAGTATAGGACGGTTCAATCAGCCCCAGCATTTT,CASSIGRFNQPQHF
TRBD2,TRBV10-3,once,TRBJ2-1,TGTGCCACTAGCGGCGGCGAGTACAATGAGCAGTTCTTC,CATSGGEYNEQFF
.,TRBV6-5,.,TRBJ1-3,TGTGCCAGCAGTTACGCTGGGACCGATGGAAACACCATATATTTT,CASSYAGTDGNTIYF
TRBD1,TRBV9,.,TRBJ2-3,TGTGCCAGCAGCATGGGACAGGTCACAGATACGCAGTATTTT,CASSMGQVTDTQYF
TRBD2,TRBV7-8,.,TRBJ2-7,TGTGCCAGCAGCCAAGGACTAGCGACTTACGAGCAGTACTTC,CASSQGLATYEQYF
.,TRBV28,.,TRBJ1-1,TGTGCAAGCCAAGCTATCGGCCGATTCATGAACACTGAAGCTTTCTTT,CASQAIGRFMNTEAFF
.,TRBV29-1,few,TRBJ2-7,TGCAGCGTTGAAGTTCCGCCCTACGAGCAGTACTTC,CSVEVPPYEQYF
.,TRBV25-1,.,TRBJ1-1,TGTGCCAGCAGTTTATGGAAGGGCCAAGGGGCCGCCACTGAAGCTTTCTTT,CASSLWKGQGAATEAFF
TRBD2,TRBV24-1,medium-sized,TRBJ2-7,TGTGCCACCAGTGACTCAACTAGCGGGGGGTACGAGCAGTACTTC,CATSDSTSGGYEQYF
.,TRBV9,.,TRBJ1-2,TGCGCCAGCAGCCAAGATGCCGGGGAGGGCTACACCTTC,CASSQDAGEGYTF
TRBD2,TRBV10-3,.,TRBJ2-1,TGTGCCACCAGTGAGTTCGCGGGAGGGAATTACAGTGAGCAGTTCTTC,CATSEFAGGNYSEQFF
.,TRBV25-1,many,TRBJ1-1,TGTGCCAGCAGTTCTGAGTTGAACACTGAAGCTTTCTTT,CASSSELNTEAFF
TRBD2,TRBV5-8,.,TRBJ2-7,TGTGCCAGCAGTTCTACGGGACCGCTAGCGGGAGAATACTACGAGCAGTACTTC,CASSSTGPLAGEYYEQYF
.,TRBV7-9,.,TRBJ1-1,TGTGCCAGCAGCTTGGAGGTAGAGGGCACTGAAGCTTTCTTT,CASSLEVEGTEAFF
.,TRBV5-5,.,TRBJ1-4,TGTGCCAGCAGCTTCGAGGGACAAACGTATCTTAATGAAAAACTGTTTTTT,CASSFEGQTYLNEKLFF
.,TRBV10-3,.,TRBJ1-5,TGTGCCATCAGTGAGGTCCAAGAGGGTCCAGATACGCAGCATTTT,CAISEVQEGPDTQHF
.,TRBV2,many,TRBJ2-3,TGTGCCAGCAGACCCGAATCAGGGTGGAATACGCAGTATTTT,CASRPESGWNTQYF
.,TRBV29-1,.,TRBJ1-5,TGCAGCGTTGAAGAGGGGAGCAATCAGCCCCAGCATTTT,CSVEEGSNQPQHF
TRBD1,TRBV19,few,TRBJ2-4,TGTGCCAGTAGTACCGGGACAGCTGGAAACATTCAGTACTTC,CASSTGTAGNIQYF
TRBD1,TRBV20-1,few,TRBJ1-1,TGCAGTGCGCACGGACAGGAGGGGACTGAAGCTTTCTTT,CSAHGQEGTEAFF
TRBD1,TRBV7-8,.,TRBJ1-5,TGTGCCAGCAGCTCCGAAAGACAGGGGGCAAAACCCCAGCATTTT,CASSSERQGAKPQHF
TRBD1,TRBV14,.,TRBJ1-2,TGTGCCAGCAGCCAACGGGACAGTGTCTTGTATGGCTACACCTTC,CASSQRDSVLYGYTF